One sample yielded the 29 T cell receptor beta chains listed below, sequenced in a study of T-cell memory formation after mild COVID-19 (TCRdb year 2021). To prepare the library, 5' RACE was applied. Sequencing took place on an Illumina NovaSeq 6000. Clones were called with MiXCR by TCRdb after fastp trimmed the public reads at Q25, and only in-frame beta chains were retained. One record per CDR3 amino acid sequence lists the most common genes and DNA. This sample lists a few hundred thousand distinct CDR3 sequences; about a sixth were detected once. The ten largest clones take up under 25% of the sample. The sequenced sample was PBMCs or a T cell subset sorted from them (not recorded which). The receptors were sampled from a man aged 18 to 29 who had mild COVID-19 (a few samples of this study predate the infection). The sample titles of this study are shuffled in the database, so cell type and time point are left out; the donor was told from shared clones.

In this sample, this clonotype turned up many times. The CDR3 DNA is TGTGCCAGCAGTAAGAGTACGGTTAGCAATCAGCCCCAGCATTTT. Residues: CASSKSTVSNQPQHF. V and J are TRBV2 and TRBJ1-5; D is unclear. Germline CDR1 is SNHLY and CDR2 is FYNNEI. The CDR3 is 15 amino acids. Trimming cost V 5 bases and J 0 bases, with 11 bases left between them. Supplemented by reference TRBV2 and TRBJ1-5, the full variable domain reads EPEVTQTPSHQVTQMGQEVILRCVPISNHLYFYWYRQILGQKVEFLVSFYNNEISEKSEIFDDQFSVERPDGSNFTLKIRSTKLEDSAMYFCASSKSTVSNQPQHFGDGTRLSIL.

Only a few counts were recorded for this clonotype. This chain joins TRBV7-9 and TRBJ2-2; weak D call: TRBD1 (6 bases). The CDR3 is 13 residues long. Trimming pared 5 bases from V and 9 bases from J, leaving 13 bases between. From germline, CDR1 is SEHNR and CDR2 FQNEAQ (reference sequence). The CDR3 is CASSPMGARELFF. CDR3 sequence (DNA): TGTGCCAGCAGCCCCATGGGGGCCAGGGAGCTGTTTTTT.

This chain links TRBV5-1 with TRBJ2-7, with 10 bases that match TRBD1. The V gene end was trimmed by 3 bases and the J gene end by 9 bases; junction bases not matched to a gene: 9. The CDR3 extends over 14 amino acids. Germline V gives CDR1 SGHRS, CDR2 YFSETQ. The CDR3 loop reads CASSSGQGNTVQYF. The CDR3 DNA sequence: TGCGCCAGCAGCTCGGGACAGGGGAATACGGTGCAGTACTTC.

This clonotype was seen a handful of times. The chain has TRBV12-3 or TRBV12-4 and TRBJ2-3; a weak D match, TRBD1 (6 bases). V was pared by 3 bases and J by 2 bases, with 12 bases between. This CDR3 region has 15 residues. Written as DNA, the CDR3 is TGTGCCAGCAGTTTTTGGCAGGGGCTCACAGATACGCAGTATTTT. It is translated as CASSFWQGLTDTQYF.

The J gene is TRBJ2-1, the V gene TRBV5-1, with D unresolved. Germline V gene data show CDR1 as SGHRS and CDR2 as YFSETQ. This CDR3 comprises 14 residues. V was cut by 0 bases and J by 6 bases, with 10 bases left in between. The CDR3 here is CASSLGPSGNEQFF. For the CDR3, the DNA is TGCGCCAGCAGCTTGGGCCCATCGGGCAATGAGCAGTTCTTC.

The table lists this clonotype with a few counts. The chain joins TRBV5-1 to TRBJ1-1, with D perhaps matching TRBD1 (5 bases). CDR1 and CDR2 from the germline V gene are SGHRS and YFSETQ. CDR3 length: 15 amino acids. The V end lost 2 bases, the J end lost 4 bases, and 15 bases lay between the germline ends. The CDR3: CASSFWASGTTEAFF. CDR3 bases: TGCGCCAGCAGCTTTTGGGCCTCGGGGACCACTGAAGCTTTCTTT.

This clonotype was recorded once. The chain couples TRBV6-2 or TRBV6-3 to TRBJ1-2; D unclear. The CDR3 loop spans 13 amino acids. Trimming stripped 4 bases from V and 6 bases from J, with 12 bases between. Germline-derived CDR1 and CDR2 are MNHEY and SVGEGT. The CDR3 region is CASSFGKDDGYTF. CDR3 nucleotide sequence: TGTGCCAGCAGTTTCGGGAAGGATGATGGCTACACCTTC.

The chain is built from TRBV12-3 or TRBV12-4 and TRBJ2-7; D is unresolved. The CDR3 length is 12 residues. V lost 6 bases, J lost 3 bases, and 9 bases lay in between. The CDR3 DNA sequence: TGTGCCAGCAGCTGGGCAAGCTACGAGCAGTACTTC. This codes for CASSWASYEQYF.

The V gene is TRBV7-6, the J gene TRBJ2-1; possible D gene TRBD1, 5 bases. CDR1 SGHVS and CDR2 FNYEAQ come from the germline V gene. Trimming removed 4 bases from V and 6 bases from J, with 10 bases in between. The CDR3 is 13 residues long. The CDR3 DNA follows: TGTGCCAGCAGCTCCAGGGCCGCCAATGAGCAGTTCTTC. It codes for CASSSRAANEQFF.

This CDR3 reads CASGLMGEQYF. The CDR3 bases are TGTGCCAGTGGACTGATGGGCGAGCAGTACTTC. The chain has TRBV10-3 and TRBJ2-7, with a tentative D call TRBD2 (5 bases). The CDR3 spans 11 residues. The germline V gene has CDR1 ENHRY and CDR2 SYGVKD. V lost 10 bases and J lost 6, with 13 bases in between.

The CDR3 here is CAISGSGGFADTQYF. The CDR3 DNA follows: TGTGCCATCAGCGGTAGCGGGGGTTTCGCCGATACGCAGTATTTT. V usage is TRBV10-3 and J usage is TRBJ2-3, with TRBD2 matching over 9 bases. The CDR3 extends over 15 amino acids. After removal of 6 bases from V and 6 bases from J, the junction contained 10 bases not matched to a gene. Germline assignment: CDR1 ENHRY and CDR2 SYGVKD.

The chain recombines TRBV20-1 with TRBJ2-5; no clear D. This CDR3 has 11 amino acids. Trimming stripped 4 bases from V and 7 bases from J, with 10 bases between. CDR1 and CDR2 from the germline V gene are DFQATT and SNEGSKA (reference sequence). The CDR3 here is CSATLVGTQYF. The CDR3 DNA reads TGCAGTGCTACCCTAGTAGGGACCCAGTACTTC.

V gene TRBV4-3 combines with J gene TRBJ2-3; TRBD1 agrees at 7 bases. The V segment lost 0 bases and the J segment 5 bases; nucleotides outside the gene matches: 5. The germline V gene encodes CDR1 LGHNA and CDR2 YSLEER. The CDR3 totals 15 residues. The CDR3 coding sequence is TGCGCCAGCAGCCAAGATAGGGGGACAGAAGATACGCAGTATTTT. This codes for CASSQDRGTEDTQYF.

This clonotype was found many times. The chain links TRBV5-1 to TRBJ2-5; D unresolved. The CDR3 consists of 12 residues. Germline V CDR1 and CDR2: SGHRS, YFSETQ. V lost 0 bases and J lost 7, with 7 bases in between. DNA of the CDR3: TGCGCCAGCAGCTTGGAAGGTGGGACCCAGTACTTC. It encodes CASSLEGGTQYF. Full variable domain (rest looked up from reference TRBV5-1 and TRBJ2-5): KAGVTQTPRYLIKTRGQQVTLSCSPISGHRSVSWYQQTPGQGLQFLFEYFSETQRNKGNFPGRFSGRQFSNSRSEMNVSTLELGDSALYLCASSLEGGTQYFGPGTRLLVL.

This clonotype came up a few times. The chain links TRBV11-2 to TRBJ2-3; D may correspond to TRBD1 or TRBD2 (6 bases each). Germline CDR1 reads SGHAT; CDR2 reads FQNNGV. V lost 5 bases, J lost 0 bases, and 12 bases lay in between. The CDR3 is made up of 15 amino acids. CDR3 coding DNA: TGTGCCAGCAGCGCAGGAGGGGGGAGCACAGATACGCAGTATTTT. This translates into CASSAGGGSTDTQYF.

This clonotype has ten or more counts. V gene TRBV4-2 combines with J gene TRBJ2-3; a possible D gene is TRBD2 (5 bases). The ends were cut back, 4 bases at V and 6 bases at J, with 14 bases in the middle. Germline V gene lookup returns CDR1 LGHNA and CDR2 YNFKEQ. The CDR3 length is 14 residues. CDR3 sequence (DNA): TGTGCCAGCAGCCCCCGGCCGGGGTTCGATACGCAGTATTTT. This gives the protein CASSPRPGFDTQYF.

V usage is TRBV9 and J usage is TRBJ1-4; D remains unclear. There are 13 residues in the CDR3. Deletions cut 4 bases from V and 11 bases from J, with 15 bases between. Germline CDR1 and CDR2: SGDLS and YYNGEE. In DNA form, the CDR3 reads TGTGCCAGCAGCACCGGACCGGCGGACAAACTGTTTTTT. This codes for CASSTGPADKLFF.

V and J are TRBV7-8 and TRBJ2-4, with unresolved D. The V and J ends lost 5 bases and 1 base respectively, with 15 bases between them. CDR3 length equals 16 residues. Germline V gene sequence: CDR1 SGHVS, CDR2 FQNEAQ. The CDR3 DNA is TGTGCCAGCAGCCTCGCGGTTGGGTCGGCCAAAAACATTCAGTACTTC. It yields the protein CASSLAVGSAKNIQYF.

The J gene is TRBJ2-2, the V gene TRBV4-1, with 8 bases matching TRBD1. V was pared by 3 bases and J by 7 bases, with 7 bases of the junction left unmatched. The CDR3 covers 15 residues. Germline V lookup: CDR1 MGHRA, CDR2 YSYEKL. In DNA form, the CDR3 reads TGCGCCAGCAGCCAGGCAAGGACAGGGAGCGGGGAGCTGTTTTTT. This gives the protein CASSQARTGSGELFF.

The J gene is TRBJ1-6, the V gene TRBV28, with 7 bases identical to TRBD1. With 8 bases clipped from V and 6 bases from J, the junction kept 10 bases outside the gene matches. This CDR3 is built from 15 residues. Germline V lookup: CDR1 MDHEN, CDR2 SYDVKM. The chain's CDR3 is CASENGQVFNSPLHF. CDR3 bases: TGTGCCAGCGAAAATGGACAGGTCTTTAATTCACCCCTCCACTTT.

The V gene is TRBV10-3, the J gene TRBJ1-1; D gene uncertain. V lost 3 bases and J 7 bases, leaving 15 bases between the germline ends. This CDR3 spans 14 amino acids. CDR1 is ENHRY and CDR2 is SYGVKD in the germline V gene. CDR3 sequence: CAISDFPRQDEAFF. The CDR3 nucleotides are TGTGCCATCAGTGATTTTCCCCGCCAGGATGAAGCTTTCTTT.

The chain carries TRBV5-1 and TRBJ1-3; D is perhaps TRBD1 (5 bases). The CDR3 sequence is 17 residues long. CDR1 SGHRS and CDR2 YFSETQ come from the germline V gene. Between the trimmed V and J ends, which lost 0 bases and 3 bases, there was a span of 16 bases. The CDR3 loop reads CASSLEWTIGGGNTIYF. DNA of the CDR3: TGCGCCAGCAGCTTGGAATGGACAATCGGAGGTGGAAACACCATATATTTT.

This clonotype occurred a few times. The J gene is TRBJ2-1, the V gene TRBV7-9, with 10 nucleotides matching TRBD1. Germline CDR1 and CDR2: SEHNR and FQNEAQ (reference sequence). Trimming at V came to 4 bases and at J to 8 bases, leaving 2 bases not matched to a gene. CDR3 size: 13 residues. The CDR3 sequence is CASSWGQGYEQFF. Here the CDR3 DNA reads TGTGCCAGCAGCTGGGGACAGGGGTATGAGCAGTTCTTC. Supplemented by reference TRBV7-9 and TRBJ2-1, the full variable domain reads DTGVSQNPRHKITKRGQNVTFRCDPISEHNRLYWYRQTLGQGPEFLTYFQNEAQLEKSRLLSDRFSAERPKGSFSTLEIQRTEQGDSAMYLCASSWGQGYEQFFGPGTRLTVL.

This clonotype was recorded many times. The chain recombines TRBV29-1 with TRBJ2-5; D is uncertain. The CDR3 covers 15 residues. Germline lookup yields CDR1 SQVTM and CDR2 ANQGSEA. Trimming removed 2 bases at V and 5 bases at J, with 18 bases between. CDR3 nucleotide sequence: TGCAGCGTTGAAAGTAGCCTCCACGTTGGCGAGACCCAGTACTTC. Protein sequence: CSVESSLHVGETQYF.

This rearrangement joins TRBV7-9 to TRBJ1-2; 8 nucleotides agree with TRBD1. CDR1 is SEHNR and CDR2 is FQNEAQ in the germline V gene (reference sequence). The length of the CDR3 is 13 residues. V shed 3 bases and J 6 bases; nucleotides not matched to a gene: 3. The chain's CDR3 is CASSFPRGHGYTF. For the CDR3, the DNA is TGTGCCAGCAGCTTCCCCAGGGGGCATGGCTACACCTTC.

The chain recombines TRBV10-3 with TRBJ1-2; 8 positions match TRBD1. V trimming: 5 bases; J trimming: 3 bases; junction bases outside the gene matches: 8. Per germline, CDR1 ENHRY and CDR2 SYGVKD. The CDR3 runs 15 residues. The CDR3 here is CAISTPTGQDYGYTF. The CDR3 DNA sequence: TGTGCCATCAGTACGCCGACGGGACAGGACTATGGCTACACCTTC.

This clonotype has a single count. Here the CDR3 DNA reads TGTGCCAGCAGGGTTATCGGCAATCAGCCCCAGCATTTT. Its protein is CASRVIGNQPQHF. The rearrangement links TRBV28 to TRBJ1-5; no firm D call. The CDR3 is 13 amino acids. Germline CDR1 MDHEN, CDR2 SYDVKM. The V end lost 6 bases, the J end lost 2 bases, and 8 bases lay between the germline ends.

This clonotype was counted between two and nine times. The chain combines TRBV7-9 with TRBJ2-5; 9 bases align to TRBD1. CDR3 length: 15 residues. The V gene end was trimmed by 5 bases and the J gene end by 4 bases; junction bases not matched to a gene: 8. Germline-derived CDR1 and CDR2 are SEHNR and FQNEAQ (reference sequence). Here the CDR3 reads CASSPPTGGAETQYF. The CDR3 DNA reads TGTGCCAGCAGCCCACCCACAGGGGGCGCAGAGACCCAGTACTTC.

In its sample, this clonotype was seen a few times. This chain joins TRBV11-3 and TRBJ2-1; 7 bases are a match to TRBD2. The CDR3 is 15 amino acids. The V and J ends lost 6 bases and 5 bases, in that order; junction bases with no gene match: 10. CDR1 is SGHNT and CDR2 is YENEEA in the germline V gene. CDR3 nucleotides: TGTGCCAGCAGTTCGCGGGGGATACCTGACAATGAGCAGTTCTTC. Translated: CASSSRGIPDNEQFF.